The clone carrying this T cell receptor (beta chain) has at least ten counts. No antigen is known for it. Sample time point: sample taken at primary tumor resection. Unsorted samples of tumor, nontumor lung or frozen PBMC had their whole RNA sequenced. TCRdb ran MiXCR on the 5' RACE reads and lists one entry per CDR3 protein. Of 10,000 or so distinct CDR3 sequences listed, 7.5% to 10% were seen once; the top ten hold over 20%. The data originate from a study of spatial heterogeneity in lung cancer. Study-wide points: Higher tumor mutation counts went along with higher counts of expanded intratumoral alpha and beta TCRs.

This TCR came from a male donor with early-stage non-small cell lung cancer. The source was lung tumor tissue, collected at surgery.

The CDR3 here is CASSGDRYTEAFF. CDR3 DNA sequence: TGTGCCAGCAGTGGAGACAGATACACTGAAGCTTTCTTT. The chain is built from TRBV2 and TRBJ1-1; a possible D gene is TRBD1 (5 bases). The CDR3 extends over 13 amino acids. Deletions cut 4 bases from V and 3 bases from J, with 9 bases between. In germline, CDR1 is SNHLY, CDR2 FYNNEI.